This TCR beta chain is from a study of Graves' ophthalmopathy and Graves' hyperthyroidism. This clonotype was seen many times. The authors amplified TCR beta CDR3 regions from RNA transcripts. A first-round RT-PCR used HTBI primers, followed by a second-round multiplex PCR. TCRdb re-derived calls from the multiplex PCR reads in MiXCR, one entry per CDR3 protein. The data show about 220,000 distinct CDR3 sequences, roughly a fifth seen once. Sample: peripheral blood. This receptor was obtained from a woman aged 50 to 60 with Graves' ophthalmopathy.

DNA of the CDR3: TGTGCCAGTAGTATGGCGGCCAGCTACGAGCAGTACTTC. Its translation: CASSMAASYEQYF. The chain uses TRBV19 and TRBJ2-7; D is ambiguous. V lost 3 bases and J lost 3, with 9 bases in between. The CDR3 is 13 residues long. In germline, CDR1 is LNHDA, CDR2 SQIVND (reference sequence).